Listed below are T cell receptor beta chains from one sample, sequenced in a study of T-cell reconstitution after alpha-beta-depleted transplantation in children. TCRdb reprocessed the PCR reads with MiXCR, giving one entry per CDR3 protein. The sample records about 250,000 distinct CDR3 sequences, under 30% being singletons. Sequencing was performed on PBMCs, mostly from graft donor cells, taken 360 days after TCRalphabeta/CD19-depleted stem cell transplant. These receptors were collected from a female patient between 2 and 10 years old who had a stem cell transplant for congenital amegakaryocytic thrombocytopenia, so the T cells may come from the graft donor. Both conserved end residues are part of each CDR3. D genes are given only for firm matches. Clone size, where shown, is once, few, many, or a class for clones that have expanded.

j_call: TRBJ1-1
d_call: .
v_call: TRBV5-1
clone_size: .
cdr3_aa: CASSFTDQVGQTAFF
cdr3_nt: TGCGCCAGCAGCTTTACTGACCAGGTAGGGCAGACAGCTTTCTTT

j_call: TRBJ1-5
d_call: .
v_call: TRBV4-1
clone_size: .
cdr3_aa: CASSQWSDSDQPQHF
cdr3_nt: TGCGCCAGCAGCCAGTGGAGTGATAGTGATCAGCCCCAGCATTTT

j_call: TRBJ2-1
d_call: TRBD2
v_call: TRBV20-1
clone_size: .
cdr3_aa: CSANLLAGEQFF
cdr3_nt: TGCAGTGCCAACCTACTAGCGGGAGAGCAGTTCTTC

j_call: TRBJ2-5
d_call: .
v_call: TRBV29-1
clone_size: many
cdr3_aa: CSVGQETQYF
cdr3_nt: TGCAGCGTGGGACAAGAGACCCAGTACTTC

j_call: TRBJ2-5
d_call: .
v_call: TRBV12-3/TRBV12-4
clone_size: .
cdr3_aa: CASSLSLRQETQYF
cdr3_nt: TGTGCCAGCAGCCTCAGCTTGCGGCAAGAGACCCAGTACTTC

j_call: TRBJ2-1
d_call: .
v_call: TRBV12-3/TRBV12-4
clone_size: few
cdr3_aa: CASSFVLGVGWREQFF
cdr3_nt: TGTGCCAGCAGTTTCGTACTGGGGGTGGGATGGCGTGAGCAGTTCTTC

j_call: TRBJ1-1
d_call: .
v_call: TRBV4-1
clone_size: .
cdr3_aa: CASSKAGEYTEAFF
cdr3_nt: TGCGCCAGCAGCAAAGCCGGGGAATACACTGAAGCTTTCTTT

j_call: TRBJ2-1
d_call: TRBD2
v_call: TRBV12-3/TRBV12-4
clone_size: few
cdr3_aa: CASSFGGAGVMVF
cdr3_nt: TGTGCCAGCAGTTTCGGTGGGGCGGGGGTTATGGTCTTC

j_call: TRBJ2-3
d_call: .
v_call: TRBV5-1
clone_size: .
cdr3_aa: CASSLVARGADTQYF
cdr3_nt: TGCGCCAGCAGCTTGGTTGCCAGGGGTGCAGATACGCAGTATTTT

j_call: TRBJ1-4
d_call: .
v_call: TRBV4-3
clone_size: .
cdr3_aa: CASSQDRVGGGMEKLFF
cdr3_nt: TGCGCCAGCAGCCAAGATAGGGTCGGTGGAGGGATGGAAAAACTGTTTTTT

j_call: TRBJ1-1
d_call: .
v_call: TRBV11-3
clone_size: few
cdr3_aa: CASSLTLNTEAFF
cdr3_nt: TGTGCCAGCAGCCTGACCCTGAACACTGAAGCTTTCTTT

j_call: TRBJ2-5
d_call: .
v_call: TRBV5-1
clone_size: few
cdr3_aa: CASSFEKTTGIQETQYF
cdr3_nt: TGCGCCAGCAGCTTCGAGAAGACTACAGGGATACAAGAGACCCAGTACTTC

j_call: TRBJ2-7
d_call: .
v_call: TRBV20-1
clone_size: many
cdr3_aa: CSARDKLEGLGFEQYF
cdr3_nt: TGCAGTGCTAGAGATAAACTAGAAGGATTGGGGTTCGAGCAGTACTTC

j_call: TRBJ2-3
d_call: .
v_call: TRBV12-3/TRBV12-4
clone_size: few
cdr3_aa: CASSRSGVGTDTQYF
cdr3_nt: TGTGCCAGCAGCCGGTCGGGGGTAGGCACAGATACGCAGTATTTT

j_call: TRBJ2-3
d_call: TRBD2
v_call: TRBV11-2
clone_size: .
cdr3_aa: CASSEWTSWADTQYF
cdr3_nt: TGTGCCAGCAGCGAATGGACTAGCTGGGCAGATACGCAGTATTTT

j_call: TRBJ2-1
d_call: TRBD2
v_call: TRBV5-1
clone_size: .
cdr3_aa: CASSLSSGSTNEQFF
cdr3_nt: TGCGCCAGCAGCTTGTCCAGCGGGAGTACCAATGAGCAGTTCTTC

j_call: TRBJ2-3
d_call: .
v_call: TRBV6-2/TRBV6-3
clone_size: .
cdr3_aa: CASSWAQGASTDTQYF
cdr3_nt: TGTGCCAGCAGTTGGGCACAGGGAGCTAGCACAGATACGCAGTATTTT

j_call: TRBJ1-2
d_call: TRBD1
v_call: TRBV12-3/TRBV12-4
clone_size: .
cdr3_aa: CASSRGQAYGYTF
cdr3_nt: TGTGCCAGCAGCCGGGGACAGGCCTATGGCTACACCTTC

j_call: TRBJ2-2
d_call: TRBD2
v_call: TRBV2
clone_size: .
cdr3_aa: CASNGLAENTGELFF
cdr3_nt: TGTGCCAGCAATGGACTAGCCGAGAACACCGGGGAGCTGTTTTTT

j_call: TRBJ1-3
d_call: TRBD1
v_call: TRBV28
clone_size: .
cdr3_aa: CASRGQGAGNTIYF
cdr3_nt: TGTGCCAGCAGGGGACAGGGGGCCGGAAACACCATATATTTT

j_call: TRBJ1-5
d_call: .
v_call: TRBV5-6
clone_size: .
cdr3_aa: CASSLHGGQPQHF
cdr3_nt: TGTGCCAGCAGCTTGCATGGGGGTCAGCCCCAGCATTTT

j_call: TRBJ1-4
d_call: .
v_call: TRBV6-1
clone_size: .
cdr3_aa: CASSGGTKEKLFF
cdr3_nt: TGTGCCAGCAGTGGAGGGACCAAAGAAAAACTGTTTTTT

j_call: TRBJ2-7
d_call: TRBD1
v_call: TRBV5-1
clone_size: .
cdr3_aa: CASSPAEFRTGTYEQYF
cdr3_nt: TGCGCCAGCAGCCCGGCGGAATTCCGGACAGGGACCTACGAGCAGTACTTC

j_call: TRBJ1-5
d_call: TRBD1
v_call: TRBV28
clone_size: .
cdr3_aa: CASSLDQGAYQPQHF
cdr3_nt: TGTGCCAGCAGTTTAGACCAGGGGGCTTATCAGCCCCAGCATTTT

j_call: TRBJ2-3
d_call: .
v_call: TRBV9
clone_size: .
cdr3_aa: CASSIGRTDTQYF
cdr3_nt: TGTGCCAGCAGCATCGGAAGGACAGATACGCAGTATTTT

j_call: TRBJ2-1
d_call: TRBD2
v_call: TRBV5-1
clone_size: .
cdr3_aa: CASSLSFVRTSGLSSYNEQFF
cdr3_nt: TGCGCCAGCAGCCTAAGCTTTGTCAGGACTAGCGGGCTCAGCTCCTACAATGAGCAGTTCTTC

j_call: TRBJ2-1
d_call: TRBD2
v_call: TRBV30
clone_size: .
cdr3_aa: CAWSAIAGFRDEQFF
cdr3_nt: TGTGCCTGGAGTGCGATAGCGGGGTTTAGGGATGAGCAGTTCTTC

j_call: TRBJ2-1
d_call: TRBD1
v_call: TRBV20-1
clone_size: .
cdr3_aa: CSAKAGGAYFSSSSSYNEQFF
cdr3_nt: TGCAGTGCTAAGGCAGGGGGCGCGTATTTCTCAAGCTCCAGCTCCTACAATGAGCAGTTCTTC

j_call: TRBJ2-7
d_call: TRBD1
v_call: TRBV5-1
clone_size: few
cdr3_aa: CASSFGAGGDDEQYF
cdr3_nt: TGCGCCAGCAGCTTTGGTGCAGGGGGCGATGATGAGCAGTACTTC